The clone carrying this T cell receptor beta chain was recorded many times. Its antigen is currently unknown. To make TCR beta libraries, researchers used iRepertoire HTBI primers and Arm-PCR of CDR3 regions. How the authors handled the data: Samples revealed roughly 60 TRBV and some 15 TRBJ segments. One entry per CDR3 protein results from TCRdb running MiXCR on the multiplex PCR reads. These V and J calls derive from TCRdb rather than the authors' analysis. The sample has hundreds of thousands of distinct CDR3 sequences, around 20% seen once. The sample's time point: persistent/refractory GD, antithyroid drugs over 5 years with positive TRAb. Scientists built the TCR library using RNA that was extracted from PBMCs. Graves' disease was diagnosed by American Thyroid Association guidelines. V was cut by 4 bases and J by 6 bases, with 15 bases left in between. This CDR3 contains 14 residues. Germline CDR1 reads SGHTA; CDR2 reads FQGNSA.

The data belong to a study of regulatory T cells in long-lasting Graves disease. Study-wide context: Persistent cases took antithyroid drugs over 5 years and stayed TSH receptor antibody positive. Study-level findings and limits: It was in persistent disease that TRBV28, TRBJ1-2 and TRBJ2-5 were favored.

The TCR was taken from a female donor with Graves disease. V and J are TRBV7-2 and TRBJ1-2; D remains unclear. Sample: peripheral blood mononuclear cells (PBMCs), taken when the disease was refractory, from a patient treated with antithyroid drugs. The CDR3 region has the DNA TGTGCCAGCAGCTCTGGCGGGGATCGTCATGGCTACACCTTC. Its protein product is CASSSGGDRHGYTF. Full variable domain (outside the CDR3, taken from reference TRBV7-2 and TRBJ1-2): GAGVSQSPSNKVTEKGKDVELRCDPISGHTALYWYRQSLGQGLEFLIYFQGNSAPDKSGLPSDRFSAERTGGSVSTLTIQRTQQEDSAVYLCASSSGGDRHGYTFGSGTRLTVV.